This T cell receptor (beta chain) comes out of a study of cytomegalovirus exposure and HLA in healthy donors. Study conclusions and caveats: The study put some 160 TCR beta chains on its list as cytomegalovirus-associated.

Profiled with immunoSEQ multiplex PCR; TCRdb holds only in-frame clones, not every one. Here the sample spans fewer than 120,000 clones, 88% being singletons. About this clone: Its antigen is unidentified.

The sequence came from a woman aged 25-40 years in good health and CMV-seropositive. The sample comprised PBMCs.

The CDR3, as DNA: TGTGCCAGCAGCGTAGCCGGGAGGGCCGGAGATACGCAGTATTTT. Its translation: CASSVAGRAGDTQYF. The V and J genes are TRBV9 and TRBJ2-3; 8 nucleotides agree with TRBD2. Germline V gene sequence: CDR1 SGDLS, CDR2 YYNGEE. After removal of 0 bases from V and 5 bases from J, the junction contained 5 bases not matched to a gene. This CDR3 comprises 15 residues.